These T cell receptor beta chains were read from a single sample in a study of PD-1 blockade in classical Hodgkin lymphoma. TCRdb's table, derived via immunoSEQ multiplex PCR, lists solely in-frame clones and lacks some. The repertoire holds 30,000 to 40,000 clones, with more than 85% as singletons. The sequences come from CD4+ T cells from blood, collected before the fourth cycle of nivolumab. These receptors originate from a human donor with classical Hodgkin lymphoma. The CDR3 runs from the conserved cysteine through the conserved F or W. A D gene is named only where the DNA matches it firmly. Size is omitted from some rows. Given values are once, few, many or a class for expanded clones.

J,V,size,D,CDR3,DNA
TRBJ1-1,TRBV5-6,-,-,CASSIGLAKGEAFF,TGTGCCAGCAGCATTGGGTTAGCCAAGGGAGAAGCTTTCTTT
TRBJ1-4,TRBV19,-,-,CASSRTRTNEKLFF,TGTGCCAGTAGCCGGACAAGAACTAATGAAAAACTGTTTTTT
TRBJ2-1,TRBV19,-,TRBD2,CASSASSGRRDNEQFF,TGTGCCAGTAGTGCGTCTAGCGGGAGAAGGGACAATGAGCAGTTCTTC
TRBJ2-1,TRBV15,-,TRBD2,CATSRGVAGRGYNEQFF,TGTGCCACCAGCAGAGGGGTAGCCGGGAGGGGATACAATGAGCAGTTCTTC
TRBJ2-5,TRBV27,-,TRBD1,CASSHDRVATQYF,TGTGCCAGCAGTCACGACAGGGTGGCGACCCAGTACTTC
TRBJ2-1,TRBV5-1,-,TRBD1,CASSQGQGAASRFF,TGCGCCAGCAGCCAAGGACAGGGGGCGGCTAGCCGGTTCTTC
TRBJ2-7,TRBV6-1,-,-,CASSPMDGLYEQYF,TGTGCCAGCAGCCCCATGGACGGACTTTACGAGCAGTACTTC
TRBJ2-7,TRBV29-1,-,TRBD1,CSVEVAGQGKEQYF,TGCAGCGTTGAGGTCGCAGGACAGGGTAAGGAGCAGTACTTC
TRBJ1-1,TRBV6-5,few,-,CASKTSWGTEAFF,TGTGCCAGCAAAACCAGCTGGGGCACTGAAGCTTTCTTT
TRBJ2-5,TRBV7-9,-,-,CASSLQGTQETQYF,TGTGCCAGCAGCTTACAGGGCACCCAAGAGACCCAGTACTTC
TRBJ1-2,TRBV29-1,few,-,CSVPEGGWRGYTF,TGCAGCGTCCCGGAGGGGGGTTGGAGAGGCTACACCTTC
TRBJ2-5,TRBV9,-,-,CASSVAEETQYF,TGTGCCAGCAGCGTTGCGGAGGAGACCCAGTACTTC
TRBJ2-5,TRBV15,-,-,CATSRWEHGETQYF,TGTGCCACCAGCAGGTGGGAGCATGGAGAGACCCAGTACTTC
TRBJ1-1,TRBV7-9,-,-,CASSLEAVSNDEAFF,TGTGCCAGCAGCTTAGAAGCAGTTTCTAATGATGAAGCTTTCTTT
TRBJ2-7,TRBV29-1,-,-,CSVGVPSGTTYEQYF,TGCAGCGTTGGCGTCCCATCCGGGACCACGTACGAGCAGTACTTC
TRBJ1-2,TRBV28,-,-,CASSLRSRNYGYTF,TGTGCCAGCAGTTTAAGGAGCCGCAACTATGGCTACACCTTC
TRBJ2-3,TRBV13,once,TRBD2,CASSRLAGGRTDTQYF,TGTGCCAGCAGCCGACTAGCGGGAGGTCGCACAGATACGCAGTATTTT
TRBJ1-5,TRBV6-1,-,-,CASSDRSYSNQPQHF,TGTGCCAGCAGTGATCGGAGTTATAGCAATCAGCCCCAGCATTTT
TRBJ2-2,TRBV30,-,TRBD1,CAWKGQGYTGELFF,TGTGCCTGGAAAGGACAGGGATACACCGGGGAGCTGTTTTTT
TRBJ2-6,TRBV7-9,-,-,CASSRGTGARSGANVLTF,TGTGCCAGCAGCAGAGGAACAGGAGCCCGCTCTGGGGCCAACGTCCTGACTTTC
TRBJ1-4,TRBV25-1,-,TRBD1,CASTGGGALFF,TGTGCCAGCACAGGGGGGGGCGCACTGTTTTTT
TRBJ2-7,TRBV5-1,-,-,CASGPNLGSEQYF,TGCGCCAGCGGGCCCAATCTGGGCAGCGAGCAGTACTTC
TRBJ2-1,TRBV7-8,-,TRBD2,CASSLASASGRISSYNEQFF,TGTGCCAGCAGCTTAGCGTCGGCCAGCGGGAGGATAAGCTCCTACAATGAGCAGTTCTTC
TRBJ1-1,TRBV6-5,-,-,CASSLDWSTEAFF,TGTGCCAGCAGTCTGGACTGGTCCACTGAAGCTTTCTTT
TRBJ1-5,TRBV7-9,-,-,CASSLEPGMGNQPQHF,TGTGCCAGCAGCTTAGAACCGGGGATGGGGAATCAGCCCCAGCATTTT
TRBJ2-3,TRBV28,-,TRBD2,CASSLWTSGSGTDTQYF,TGTGCCAGCAGTCTTTGGACTAGCGGGAGTGGCACAGATACGCAGTATTTT
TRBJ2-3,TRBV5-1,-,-,CASSLTPPDTQYF,TGCGCCAGCAGCCTAACCCCCCCAGATACGCAGTATTTT
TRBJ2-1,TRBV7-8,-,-,CASSLGVFWVANYNEQFF,TGTGCCAGCAGCTTAGGGGTCTTTTGGGTTGCGAACTACAATGAGCAGTTCTTC
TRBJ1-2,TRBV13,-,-,CASSQRPYGYTF,TGTGCCAGCAGCCAAAGGCCGTATGGCTACACCTTC
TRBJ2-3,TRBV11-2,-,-,CASSLFPDTQYF,TGTGCCAGCAGCTTATTCCCAGATACGCAGTATTTT
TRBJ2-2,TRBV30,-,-,CAWSVLLNTGELFF,TGTGCCTGGAGTGTACTCCTAAACACCGGGGAGCTGTTTTTT
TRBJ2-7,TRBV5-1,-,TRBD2,CASRELAGSYEQYF,TGCGCCAGCAGAGAACTAGCGGGAAGCTACGAGCAGTACTTC
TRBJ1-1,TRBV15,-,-,CATSRTETEAFF,TGTGCCACCAGCCGGACAGAGACTGAAGCTTTCTTT
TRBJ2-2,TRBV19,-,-,CASSTWTASAGELFF,TGTGCCAGTAGTACCTGGACGGCGTCTGCCGGGGAGCTGTTTTTT
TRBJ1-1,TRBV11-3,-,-,CASSLSLNTEAFF,TGTGCCAGCAGCTTATCGTTGAACACTGAAGCTTTCTTT
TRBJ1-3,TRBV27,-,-,CASSRGESGNTIYF,TGTGCCAGCAGTCGTGGGGAATCTGGAAACACCATATATTTT
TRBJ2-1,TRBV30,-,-,CACTGYNEQFF,TGTGCCTGTACAGGTTACAATGAGCAGTTCTTC
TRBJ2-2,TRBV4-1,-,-,CASSQDRGSAGELFF,TGCGCCAGCAGCCAAGATCGGGGGAGCGCCGGGGAGCTGTTTTTT
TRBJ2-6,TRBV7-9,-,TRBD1,CASSLALGAGGLHVLTF,TGTGCCAGCAGCTTAGCTCTTGGGGCAGGGGGTTTGCACGTCCTGACTTTC
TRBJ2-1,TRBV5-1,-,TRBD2,CASSLGGGGSDNEQFF,TGCGCCAGCAGCTTGGGTGGGGGAGGGAGTGACAATGAGCAGTTCTTC
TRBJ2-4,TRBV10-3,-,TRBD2,CAISSAGSKNIQYF,TGTGCCATCAGCTCAGCGGGGTCCAAAAACATTCAGTACTTC
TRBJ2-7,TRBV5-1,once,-,CASSPGQRSSYEQYF,TGCGCCAGCAGCCCTGGACAGCGGAGCTCCTACGAGCAGTACTTC
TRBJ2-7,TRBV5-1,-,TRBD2,CASSPDLAGADEQYF,TGCGCCAGCAGCCCTGACCTAGCGGGAGCGGACGAGCAGTACTTC
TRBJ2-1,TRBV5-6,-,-,CASSQPTRGGGEQFF,TGTGCCAGCAGCCAACCGACGAGGGGAGGAGGTGAGCAGTTCTTC
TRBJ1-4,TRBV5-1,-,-,CASSLTPSSATNEKLFF,TGCGCCAGCAGCTTGACCCCCAGCAGTGCAACTAATGAAAAACTGTTTTTT
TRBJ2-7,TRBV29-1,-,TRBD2,CSAAGTSGRRGVYEQYF,TGCAGCGCTGCCGGGACTAGCGGGAGAAGGGGGGTATACGAGCAGTACTTC
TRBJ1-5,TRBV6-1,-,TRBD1,CASTTSGGLNQPQHF,TGTGCCAGCACCACCTCAGGGGGCCTCAATCAGCCCCAGCATTTT
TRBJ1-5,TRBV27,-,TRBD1,CASRDRGGLGNQPQHF,TGTGCCAGCAGGGACAGGGGGGGGCTGGGCAATCAGCCCCAGCATTTT
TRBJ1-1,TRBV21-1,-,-,CASSGRQGGNTEAFF,TGTGCCAGCAGCGGTCGCCAGGGGGGGAACACTGAAGCTTTCTTT
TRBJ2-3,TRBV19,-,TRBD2,CASTPRLAGVTDTQYF,TGTGCCAGCACCCCGAGACTAGCGGGAGTAACAGATACGCAGTATTTT
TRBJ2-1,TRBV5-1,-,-,CASSLAVSADNEQFF,TGCGCCAGCAGCTTGGCCGTTAGCGCCGACAATGAGCAGTTCTTC
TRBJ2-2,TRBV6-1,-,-,CASSGPITNTGELFF,TGTGCCAGCAGTGGCCCAATAACGAACACCGGGGAGCTGTTTTTT
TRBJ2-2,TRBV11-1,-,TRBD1,CASSVRQGAFAGELFF,TGTGCCAGCAGCGTTCGACAGGGGGCGTTTGCCGGGGAGCTGTTTTTT
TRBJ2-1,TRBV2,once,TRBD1,CASSEWDRPNNEQFF,TGTGCCAGCAGTGAATGGGACAGGCCCAACAATGAGCAGTTCTTC
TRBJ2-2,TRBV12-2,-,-,CASRLTGKENTGELFF,TGTGCAAGTCGCTTAACCGGCAAGGAGAACACCGGGGAGCTGTTTTTT
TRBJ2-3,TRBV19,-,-,CASSMSGILTDTQYF,TGTGCCAGTAGTATGAGCGGAATCCTCACAGATACGCAGTATTTT
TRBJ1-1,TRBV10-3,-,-,CAISGQPNTEAFF,TGTGCCATCAGCGGACAGCCGAACACTGAAGCTTTCTTT
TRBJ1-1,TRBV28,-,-,CASNFKREAFF,TGTGCCAGCAATTTTAAAAGAGAAGCTTTCTTT